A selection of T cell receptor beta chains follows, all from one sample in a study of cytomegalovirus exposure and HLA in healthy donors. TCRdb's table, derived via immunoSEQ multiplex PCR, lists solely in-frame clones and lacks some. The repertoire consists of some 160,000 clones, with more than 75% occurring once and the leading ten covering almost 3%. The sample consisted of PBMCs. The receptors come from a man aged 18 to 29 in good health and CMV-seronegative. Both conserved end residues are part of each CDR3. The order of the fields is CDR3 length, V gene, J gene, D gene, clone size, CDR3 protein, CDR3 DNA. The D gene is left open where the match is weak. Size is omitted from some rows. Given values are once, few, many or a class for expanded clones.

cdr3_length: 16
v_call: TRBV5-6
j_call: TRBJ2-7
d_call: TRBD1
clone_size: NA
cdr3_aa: CASSPNRGSSSYEQYF
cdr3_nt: TGTGCCAGCAGCCCTAACAGGGGCTCGAGCTCCTACGAGCAGTACTTC

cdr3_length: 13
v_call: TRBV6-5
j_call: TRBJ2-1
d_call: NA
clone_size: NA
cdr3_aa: CASSWAGSDEQFF
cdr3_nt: TGTGCCAGCAGTTGGGCGGGATCCGACGAGCAGTTCTTC

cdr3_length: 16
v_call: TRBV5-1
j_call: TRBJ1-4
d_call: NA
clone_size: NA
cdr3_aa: CASSLIASGGNEKLFF
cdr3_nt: TGCGCCAGCAGCTTGATTGCGTCCGGCGGTAATGAAAAACTGTTTTTT

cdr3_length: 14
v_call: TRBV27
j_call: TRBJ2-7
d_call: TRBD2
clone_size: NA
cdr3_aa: CASSLGGQAYEQYF
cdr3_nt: TGTGCCAGCAGTTTGGGAGGGCAGGCCTACGAGCAGTACTTC

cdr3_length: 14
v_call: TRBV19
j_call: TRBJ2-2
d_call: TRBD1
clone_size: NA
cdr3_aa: CASGPGGGTGELFF
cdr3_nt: TGTGCCAGTGGACCAGGGGGCGGCACCGGGGAGCTGTTTTTT

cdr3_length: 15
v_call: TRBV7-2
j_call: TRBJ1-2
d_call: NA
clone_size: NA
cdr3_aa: CASSYPGITNYGYTF
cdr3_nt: TGTGCCAGCAGCTACCCAGGGATAACTAACTATGGCTACACCTTC

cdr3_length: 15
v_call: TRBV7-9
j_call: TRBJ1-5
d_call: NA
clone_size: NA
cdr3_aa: CASSLFDNSNQPQHF
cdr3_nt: TGTGCCAGCAGCTTGTTTGACAATAGCAATCAGCCCCAGCATTTT

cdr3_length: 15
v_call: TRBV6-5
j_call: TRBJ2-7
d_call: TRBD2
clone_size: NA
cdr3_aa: CASSGTSGSPYEQYF
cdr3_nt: TGTGCCAGCAGTGGGACTAGCGGGAGTCCCTACGAGCAGTACTTC

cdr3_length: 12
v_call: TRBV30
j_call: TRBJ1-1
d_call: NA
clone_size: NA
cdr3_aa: CAWSVRANEAFF
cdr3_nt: TGTGCCTGGAGTGTACGCGCGAACGAAGCTTTCTTT

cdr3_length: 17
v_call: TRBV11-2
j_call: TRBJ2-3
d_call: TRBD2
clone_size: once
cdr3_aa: CASSFGIAGFGKDTQYF
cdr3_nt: TGTGCCAGCAGCTTTGGAATAGCGGGGTTCGGGAAAGATACGCAGTATTTT

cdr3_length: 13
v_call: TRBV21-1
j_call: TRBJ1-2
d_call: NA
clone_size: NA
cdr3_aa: CASSSTGNYGYTF
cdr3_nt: TGTGCCAGCAGCAGTACAGGGAACTATGGCTACACCTTC

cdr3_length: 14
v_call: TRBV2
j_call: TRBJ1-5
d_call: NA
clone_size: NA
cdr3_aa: CASSLRQSNQPQHF
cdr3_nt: TGTGCCAGCAGCCTCCGCCAGAGCAATCAGCCCCAGCATTTT

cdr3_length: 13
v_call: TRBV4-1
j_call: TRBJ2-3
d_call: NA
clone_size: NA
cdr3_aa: CATKRVGTDTQYF
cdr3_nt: TGCGCCACCAAACGGGTGGGCACAGATACGCAGTATTTT

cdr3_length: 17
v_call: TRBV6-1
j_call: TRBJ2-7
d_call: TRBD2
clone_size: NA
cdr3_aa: CASSEAGAGGGSYEQYF
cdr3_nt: TGTGCCAGCAGTGAAGCTGGGGCGGGAGGCGGCTCCTACGAGCAGTACTTC

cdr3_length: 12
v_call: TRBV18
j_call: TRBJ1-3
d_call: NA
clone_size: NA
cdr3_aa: CASSGLKDTIYF
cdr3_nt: TGTGCCAGCTCAGGACTGAAGGACACCATATATTTT

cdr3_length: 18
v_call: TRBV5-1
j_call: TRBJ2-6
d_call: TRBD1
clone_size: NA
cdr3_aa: CASSLVPAGGIGANVLTF
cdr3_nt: TGCGCCAGCAGCTTGGTGCCGGCAGGGGGCATTGGGGCCAACGTCCTGACTTTC

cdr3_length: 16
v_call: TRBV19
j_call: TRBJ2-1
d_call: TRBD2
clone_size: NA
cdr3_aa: CASSTIRLAGHNEQFF
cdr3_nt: TGTGCCAGTAGTACCATCCGGCTAGCGGGACACAATGAGCAGTTCTTC

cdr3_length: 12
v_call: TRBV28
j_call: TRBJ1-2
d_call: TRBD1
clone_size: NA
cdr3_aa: CASSGQFYGYTF
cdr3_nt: TGTGCCAGCTCGGGACAGTTCTATGGCTACACCTTC

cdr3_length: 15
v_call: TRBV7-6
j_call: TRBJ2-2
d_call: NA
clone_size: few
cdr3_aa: CASSLEGVFTGELFF
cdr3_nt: TGTGCCAGCAGCTTAGAGGGGGTGTTCACCGGGGAGCTGTTTTTT

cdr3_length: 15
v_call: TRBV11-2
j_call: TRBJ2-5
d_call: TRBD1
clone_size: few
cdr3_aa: CASSLMATGGGPQYF
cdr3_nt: TGTGCCAGCAGCTTAATGGCGACAGGGGGGGGACCCCAGTACTTC

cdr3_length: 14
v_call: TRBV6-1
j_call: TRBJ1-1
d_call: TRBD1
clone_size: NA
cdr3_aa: CASSETGEVSEAFF
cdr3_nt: TGTGCCAGCAGTGAAACAGGGGAGGTCTCTGAAGCTTTCTTT

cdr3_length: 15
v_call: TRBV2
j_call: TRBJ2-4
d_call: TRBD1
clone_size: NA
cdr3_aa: CASRTGRLAKNIQYF
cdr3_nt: TGTGCCAGCAGGACAGGGAGATTGGCCAAAAACATTCAGTACTTC